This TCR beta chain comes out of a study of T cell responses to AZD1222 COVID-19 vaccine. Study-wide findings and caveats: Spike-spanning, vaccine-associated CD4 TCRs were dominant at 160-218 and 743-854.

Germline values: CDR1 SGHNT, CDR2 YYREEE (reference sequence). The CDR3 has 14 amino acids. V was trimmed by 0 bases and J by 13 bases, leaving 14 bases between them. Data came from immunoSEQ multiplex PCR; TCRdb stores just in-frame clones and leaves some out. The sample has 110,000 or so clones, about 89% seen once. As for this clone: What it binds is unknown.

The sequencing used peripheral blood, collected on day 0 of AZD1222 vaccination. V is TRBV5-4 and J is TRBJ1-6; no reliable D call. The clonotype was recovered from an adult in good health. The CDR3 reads CASSLDIISGPLHF. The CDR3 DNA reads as TGTGCCAGCAGCTTGGATATCATTTCGGGGCCCCTCCACTTT.